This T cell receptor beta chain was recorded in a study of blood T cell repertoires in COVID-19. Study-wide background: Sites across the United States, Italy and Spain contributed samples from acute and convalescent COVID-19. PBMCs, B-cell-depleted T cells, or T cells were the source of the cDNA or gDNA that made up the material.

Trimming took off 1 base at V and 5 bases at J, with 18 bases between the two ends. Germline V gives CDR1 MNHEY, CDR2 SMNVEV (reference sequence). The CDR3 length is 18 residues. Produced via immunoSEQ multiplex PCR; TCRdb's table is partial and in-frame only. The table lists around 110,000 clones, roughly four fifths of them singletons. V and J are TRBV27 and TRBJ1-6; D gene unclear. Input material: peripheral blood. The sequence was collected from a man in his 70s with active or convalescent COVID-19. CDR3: CASSLFAVSYGDNSPLHF. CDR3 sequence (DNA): TGTGCCAGCAGTTTATTTGCGGTATCCTACGGCGATAATTCACCCCTCCACTTT.